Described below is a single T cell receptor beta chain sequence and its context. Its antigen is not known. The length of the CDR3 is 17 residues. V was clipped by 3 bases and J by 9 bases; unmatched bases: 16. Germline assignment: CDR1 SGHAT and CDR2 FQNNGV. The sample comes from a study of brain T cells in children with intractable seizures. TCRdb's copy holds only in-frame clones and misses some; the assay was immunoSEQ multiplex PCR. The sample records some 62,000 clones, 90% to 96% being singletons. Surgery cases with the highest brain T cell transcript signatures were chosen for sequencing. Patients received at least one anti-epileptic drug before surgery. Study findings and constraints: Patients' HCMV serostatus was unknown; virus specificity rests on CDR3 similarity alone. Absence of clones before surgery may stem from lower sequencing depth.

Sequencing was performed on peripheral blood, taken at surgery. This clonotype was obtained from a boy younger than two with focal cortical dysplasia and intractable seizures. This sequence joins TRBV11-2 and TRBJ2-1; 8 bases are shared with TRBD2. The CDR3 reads CASSFHGGSGIIGEQFF. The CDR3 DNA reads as TGTGCCAGCAGCTTCCACGGGGGTAGCGGGATTATCGGTGAGCAGTTCTTC.